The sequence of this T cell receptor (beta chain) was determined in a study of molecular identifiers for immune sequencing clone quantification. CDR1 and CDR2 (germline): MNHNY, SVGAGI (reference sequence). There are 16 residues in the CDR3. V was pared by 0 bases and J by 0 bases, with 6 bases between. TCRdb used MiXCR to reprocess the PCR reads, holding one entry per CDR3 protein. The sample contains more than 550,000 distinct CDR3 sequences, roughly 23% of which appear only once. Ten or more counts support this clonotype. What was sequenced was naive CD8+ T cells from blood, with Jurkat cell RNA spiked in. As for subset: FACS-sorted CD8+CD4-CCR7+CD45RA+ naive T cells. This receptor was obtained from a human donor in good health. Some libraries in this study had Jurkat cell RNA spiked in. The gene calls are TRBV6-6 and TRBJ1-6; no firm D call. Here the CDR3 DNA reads TGTGCCAGCAGTTACTCGTTTGCCTCCTATAATTCACCCCTCCACTTT. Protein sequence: CASSYSFASYNSPLHF.